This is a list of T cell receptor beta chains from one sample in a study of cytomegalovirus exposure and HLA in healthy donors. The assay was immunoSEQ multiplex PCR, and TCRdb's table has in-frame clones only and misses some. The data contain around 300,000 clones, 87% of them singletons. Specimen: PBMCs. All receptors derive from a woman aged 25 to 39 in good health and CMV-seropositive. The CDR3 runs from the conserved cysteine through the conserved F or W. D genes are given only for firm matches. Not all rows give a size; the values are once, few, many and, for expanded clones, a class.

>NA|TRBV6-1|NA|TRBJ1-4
TGTGCCAGCAACGTAAACCTTCCTGAAAAACTGTTTTTT
CASNVNLPEKLFF
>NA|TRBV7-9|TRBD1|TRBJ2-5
TGTGCCAGCAGCCGTAGACAGGGTGGGAAGGAGACCCAGTACTTC
CASSRRQGGKETQYF
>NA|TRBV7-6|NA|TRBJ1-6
TGTGCCAGCAGCGCGAACTTGGGTAATTCACCCCTCCACTTT
CASSANLGNSPLHF
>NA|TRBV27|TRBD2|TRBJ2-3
TGTGCCAGCAGTCCATTCTCGGGCGGGGGGGGCACAGATACGCAGTATTTT
CASSPFSGGGGTDTQYF
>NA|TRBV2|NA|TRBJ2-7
TGTGCCAGCCGCTCGACTATGCCTTCCTACGAGCAGTACTTC
CASRSTMPSYEQYF
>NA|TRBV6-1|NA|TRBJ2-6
TGTGCCAGCAGCGGAGGGGTGAGCGTCCTGACTTTC
CASSGGVSVLTF
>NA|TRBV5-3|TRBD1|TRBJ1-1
TGTGCCAGAAGCTATCCGAGGACAGGGAGAGAATCCACTGAAGCTTTCTTT
CARSYPRTGRESTEAFF
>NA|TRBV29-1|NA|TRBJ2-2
TGCAGCGTTGAAGTCCTAGCGAACACCGGGGAGCTGTTTTTT
CSVEVLANTGELFF
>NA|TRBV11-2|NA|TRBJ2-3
TGTGCCAGCAGCTTTACCCACCTCGGCACAGATACGCAGTATTTT
CASSFTHLGTDTQYF
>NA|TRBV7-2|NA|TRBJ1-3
TGTGCCAGCAGCTCTGGAAACACCATATATTTT
CASSSGNTIYF
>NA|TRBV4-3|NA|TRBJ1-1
TGCGCCAGCAGCCCCCCGGGGGACACTGAAGCTTTCTTT
CASSPPGDTEAFF
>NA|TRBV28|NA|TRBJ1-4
TGTGCCAGCAGCGCGGGGCGGGCTGAAAAACTGTTTTTT
CASSAGRAEKLFF
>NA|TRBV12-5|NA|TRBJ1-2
TGTGCTAGTGGTTTGGTAGTCGGCCCCGGACCGCTCTATGGCTACACCTTC
CASGLVVGPGPLYGYTF
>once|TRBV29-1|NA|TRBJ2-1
TGCAGCGCTGTGGAGGGAAGTCAGAAGCAGTTCTTC
CSAVEGSQKQFF
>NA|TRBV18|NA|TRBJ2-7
TGTGCCAGCTCACCACCCGGCACCTACGAGCAGTACTTC
CASSPPGTYEQYF